These T cell receptor beta chains were read from a single sample in a study of esophageal squamous cell carcinoma under preoperative chemotherapy. TCRdb independently ran MiXCR on the PCR reads; one entry per CDR3 protein. The profile shows 15,000 or so distinct CDR3 sequences, 40% to 50% of them singletons. This specimen was collected from a patient given preoperative chemotherapy. Every receptor here comes from a human donor with esophageal squamous cell carcinoma. The donor label of this sample is uncertain. CDR3s include the opening cysteine and the closing phenylalanine or tryptophan. D genes are given only for firm matches. Clone size appears in some rows only: once, few, many, or a class for an expanded clone.

v_call	clone_size	j_call	d_call	cdr3_nt	cdr3_aa
TRBV7-6	NA	TRBJ2-7	NA	TGTGCCAGCAGCTTGGGCTCCGACGAGCAGTACTTC	CASSLGSDEQYF
TRBV7-3	few	TRBJ2-3	NA	TGTGCCAGCAGCTCTTTCGGCACAGATACGCAGTATTTT	CASSSFGTDTQYF
TRBV6-1	many	TRBJ2-1	TRBD2	TGTGCCAGCAGCCGGACTAGCGGGTACTCCTACAATGAGCAGTTCTTC	CASSRTSGYSYNEQFF
TRBV7-8	NA	TRBJ2-7	NA	TGTGCCAGCACGATCGGGCGGCGCGCCTCCTACGAGCAGTACTTC	CASTIGRRASYEQYF
TRBV12-3/TRBV12-4	NA	TRBJ2-5	NA	TGTGCCAGCAGTTGTGCGCGCGACGGGGGCCGTGGCCAAGACACCCAGTACTTC	CASSCARDGGRGQDTQYF
TRBV7-2	many	TRBJ2-5	TRBD1	TGTGCCAGCAGCCAGGGGGCTAGACCCAAGCAGTACTTC	CASSQGARPKQYF
TRBV11-3	NA	TRBJ2-5	NA	TGTGCCAGCAGCTTAGAGTTCGGTTTGAGGATAGAGACCCAGTACTTC	CASSLEFGLRIETQYF
TRBV14	NA	TRBJ2-1	TRBD1	TGTGCCAGCAGCCAAGACGGACAGGTCTACAATGAGCAGTTCTTC	CASSQDGQVYNEQFF
TRBV11-3	NA	TRBJ2-1	NA	TGTGCCAGCAGGCTGACAGGCCTCAATGAGCAGTTCTTC	CASRLTGLNEQFF
TRBV6-1	once	TRBJ2-7	NA	TGTGCCAGCAGTGAAAACTCCCCCTGGTACAACGAGCAGTACTTC	CASSENSPWYNEQYF
TRBV11-3	medium-sized	TRBJ2-1	TRBD2	TGTGCCAGCAGCTTTGAAAGCGGGAGATTTGAGCAGTTCTTC	CASSFESGRFEQFF
TRBV7-8	NA	TRBJ1-1	TRBD1	TGTGCCAGCAGCTTAGAGTTAACAGGGGGCCGTACTGAAGCTTTCTTT	CASSLELTGGRTEAFF
TRBV6-1	many	TRBJ1-2	NA	TGTGCCAGCAGTGAATCGGGGCTAGGTGGCTACACCTTC	CASSESGLGGYTF
TRBV7-3	NA	TRBJ2-7	NA	TGTGCCAGCAGCCCGGGACTCTCCTACAATGAGCAGTACTTC	CASSPGLSYNEQYF
TRBV10-2	NA	TRBJ2-7	TRBD1	TGCGCCAGCAGTGAATCGGGGACAGGGGCCGAGCAGTACTTC	CASSESGTGAEQYF
TRBV7-9	NA	TRBJ2-5	NA	TGTGCCAGCAGCTCAGCGGGAGAGACCCAGTACTTC	CASSSAGETQYF
TRBV12-3/TRBV12-4	NA	TRBJ2-5	NA	TGTGCCAGCAGTCTTAGGGGATCGGAGACCCAGTACTTC	CASSLRGSETQYF
TRBV7-8	medium-sized	TRBJ2-2	TRBD1	TGTGCCAGCAGCTCCCTGACAGGGGCCGGGGAGCTGTTTTTT	CASSSLTGAGELFF
TRBV7-3	NA	TRBJ2-5	NA	TGTGCCAGCAGCCCCCGCAACACAGATACCCAGTACTTC	CASSPRNTDTQYF
TRBV7-2	NA	TRBJ2-3	TRBD2	TGTGCCAGCAGCCCCGGGACTATAGCAGATACGCAGTATTTT	CASSPGTIADTQYF
TRBV7-6	few	TRBJ2-3	NA	TGTGCCAGCAGCTTAGAGGGTCTAGCGACGGATACGCAGTATTTT	CASSLEGLATDTQYF
TRBV28	NA	TRBJ2-4	NA	TGTGCCAGCAGTCCGGGGTCGGGGGCCACAAACACGCAGTACTTC	CASSPGSGATNTQYF
TRBV7-2	few	TRBJ2-2	NA	TGTGCCAGCAACAAAAGGGGGGAGAACACCGGGGAGCTGTTTTTT	CASNKRGENTGELFF
TRBV6-5	once	TRBJ2-5	NA	TGTGCCAGCAGTTCCCCGAGAGGCGGGGTGGGGCCAGCGACCCGGTTCTTC	CASSSPRGGVGPATRFF
TRBV27	medium-sized	TRBJ2-5	NA	TGTGCCAGCAGTTTATCTGGGGAGACCCAGTACTTC	CASSLSGETQYF
TRBV6-1	many	TRBJ2-3	TRBD2	TGTGCCAGCAGTGTTAGTAGCGGGAGCCCCACAGATACGCAGTATTTT	CASSVSSGSPTDTQYF
TRBV7-3	once	TRBJ2-2	TRBD2	TGTGCCAGCAGCCCATCGGGGGCAGCGGGAGGGGTTTGCACCGAGACGCAGTTTTTT	CASSPSGAAGGVCTETQFF
TRBV7-2	NA	TRBJ2-7	TRBD1	TGTGCCAGCAGCTTGCGCGCGACAGGGAACTACGAGCAGTACTTC	CASSLRATGNYEQYF
TRBV7-2	many	TRBJ2-7	TRBD2	TGTGCCAGCAGCCGCCTAGCGGGGCCCTACGAGCAGTACTTC	CASSRLAGPYEQYF
TRBV6-5	NA	TRBJ2-6	NA	TGTGCCAGCAGTTACTCGAGGGGGGCCGGGGCCAACGTCCTGACTTTC	CASSYSRGAGANVLTF
TRBV6-5	NA	TRBJ2-1	TRBD1	TGTGCCAGCAGTTCCGGACAGGGGGCCAATGAGCAGTTCTTC	CASSSGQGANEQFF
TRBV7-6	NA	TRBJ2-1	NA	TGTGCCAGCAGCCGGACAGGGTGGCGCGGGAGTGGCGATGAGCAGTTCTTC	CASSRTGWRGSGDEQFF
TRBV7-2	many	TRBJ2-5	NA	TGTGCCAGCAGCTTAGAGACCCAGTACTTC	CASSLETQYF
TRBV12-3/TRBV12-4	once	TRBJ2-4	TRBD2	TGTGCCAGCGGCGATAGGGGAGGGAGTGACCAAAACACCCAGTACTTC	CASGDRGGSDQNTQYF
TRBV12-3/TRBV12-4	NA	TRBJ2-4	NA	TGTGCCAGCAGTTTAGGAGGGGTCGGAAACATTCAGTACTTC	CASSLGGVGNIQYF
TRBV7-9	NA	TRBJ2-1	TRBD2	TGTGCCAGCAGAGGACTAGCGGGAAACAATGAGCAGTTCTTC	CASRGLAGNNEQFF
TRBV20-1	NA	TRBJ2-7	NA	TGCAGTGCTAGATCCTCGGTGGCTCTCGGCAGCTCCTACGAGCAGTACTTC	CSARSSVALGSSYEQYF
TRBV11-3	NA	TRBJ2-1	TRBD2	TGTGCCAGCAACAAAGGGACTAGCGGGGCCTACAATGAGCAGTTCTTC	CASNKGTSGAYNEQFF
TRBV7-2	NA	TRBJ2-3	NA	TGTGCCAGCAGGGGGCGAGAGGGGCGGGGCACAGATACGCAGTATTTC	CASRGREGRGTDTQYF
TRBV9	NA	TRBJ2-5	NA	TGTGCCAGCGGGGTAGCTGGGGGGCGTAGCACAGAGACGCAGTACTTC	CASGVAGGRSTETQYF
TRBV7-3	NA	TRBJ2-4	NA	TGTGCCAGCAGCGCGGGGCGGTGGGAGAAAGATACTCAGTATTTC	CASSAGRWEKDTQYF